Below are 29 T cell receptor beta chains sequenced from a single sample in a study of cytomegalovirus exposure and HLA in healthy donors. The PCR used 60 Vbeta and 13 Jbeta primers. Assay: immunoSEQ multiplex PCR; the TCRdb copy retains only in-frame clones and omits some. Counted here are roughly 100,000 clones, roughly 80% occurring once; the ten biggest clones make up 3.5% to 4.5%. The specimen sequenced was PBMCs. The receptors here all came from a man aged 50-60 years in good health and CMV-seropositive.

J is TRBJ1-2 and V is TRBV2; weak D call: TRBD1 (6 bases). The V end lost 5 bases, the J end lost 1 base, and 8 bases lay between the germline ends. The germline V gene encodes CDR1 SNHLY and CDR2 FYNNEI. The CDR3 is made up of 13 amino acids. The CDR3 is CASSPGVNYGYTF. The CDR3 DNA reads TGTGCCAGCAGTCCAGGGGTTAACTATGGCTACACCTTC.

This chain joins TRBV5-5 and TRBJ2-1; tentatively, D is TRBD2 (5 bases). CDR3 length equals 13 residues. The V and J ends lost 2 bases and 5 bases respectively, with 8 bases between them. Germline lookup yields CDR1 SGHKS and CDR2 YYEKEE (reference sequence). This CDR3 is CASSFGVNNEQFF. As DNA, the CDR3 is TGTGCCAGCAGCTTCGGGGTAAACAATGAGCAGTTCTTC.

The CDR3 sequence is CASSLWDRSDNEQFF. DNA for the CDR3: TGTGCCAGCAGCTTATGGGACAGGAGCGACAATGAGCAGTTCTTC. This chain connects TRBV7-3 to TRBJ2-1, with 8 nucleotides matching TRBD1. The CDR3 spans 15 residues. Germline values: CDR1 SGHTA, CDR2 FQGTGA. V lost 2 bases to trimming and J lost 5 bases; unmatched junction nucleotides: 5.

For the CDR3, the DNA is TGTGCCAGCAGCCAGGGTTGGACAGGGACTAACTATGGCTACACCTTC. Protein product: CASSQGWTGTNYGYTF. J is TRBJ1-2 and V is TRBV4-2; 8 positions match TRBD1. The V gene's germline CDR1 is LGHNA and CDR2 YNFKEQ. The CDR3 is made up of 16 amino acids. V gave up 3 bases and J gave up 0 bases; unmatched junction bases: 6.

The rearrangement joins TRBV6-6 to TRBJ2-5, with unresolved D. CDR3 size: 13 residues. Trimming shortened V by 6 bases and J by 0 bases, and 8 bases separated the two germline ends. Germline V CDR1 and CDR2: MNHNY, SVGAGI (reference sequence). This CDR3 is CASSPDNQETQYF. The CDR3 DNA reads as TGTGCCAGCAGCCCTGACAACCAAGAGACCCAGTACTTC.

This clone was counted only a few times. V is TRBV11-1 and J is TRBJ2-3; D is unresolved. The CDR3 loop spans 14 amino acids. Deletions cut 3 bases from V and 0 bases from J, with 7 bases between. Germline CDR1 and CDR2: SGHAT and FQDESV (reference sequence). The CDR3: CASSLIRSTDTQYF. Here the CDR3 DNA reads TGTGCCAGCAGCTTGATTAGAAGCACAGATACGCAGTATTTT.

The chain carries TRBV19 and TRBJ2-6; perhaps TRBD2 as D (6 bases). V lost 1 base and J lost 1, with 11 bases in between. Germline assignment: CDR1 LNHDA and CDR2 SQIVND (reference sequence). The CDR3 is 17 residues long. The CDR3 reads CASSIVLGGSGANVLTF. The CDR3 DNA reads as TGTGCCAGTAGTATAGTTCTGGGGGGATCTGGGGCCAACGTCCTGACTTTC.

This clone was observed a few times. This chain uses TRBV27 with TRBJ2-7, with TRBD1 as a possible D gene (5 bases). The CDR3 is made up of 15 amino acids. The V gene's germline CDR1 is MNHEY and CDR2 SMNVEV (reference sequence). The V gene lost 3 bases and the J gene lost 0 bases, with 12 bases spanning the gap. The CDR3, as DNA: TGTGCCAGCAGTTTTGCAGACAGTTCCTCCTACGAGCAGTACTTC. As protein: CASSFADSSSYEQYF.

The V call is TRBV5-1, the J call TRBJ2-5; D is possibly TRBD1 (5 bases). Judging by the DNA end, TRBJ2-7 fits better; the J call may be wrong. This CDR3 region has 14 residues. Germline V gives CDR1 SGHRS, CDR2 YFSETQ. The CDR3 sequence is CASSLADSSYEQYF. CDR3 in DNA: TGCGCCAGCAGCTTGGCCGACAGCTCCTACGAGCAGTACTTC.

This chain connects TRBV30 to TRBJ1-2; D gene ambiguous. CDR3 size: 12 residues. The germline CDR1 and CDR2 sequences are GTSNPN and SVGIG (reference sequence). The V and J ends lost 5 bases and 4 bases respectively, with 11 bases between them. DNA for the CDR3: TGTGCCTGGCGCCGGGGAGGCTATGGCTACACCTTC. Its protein is CAWRRGGYGYTF.

This sequence joins TRBV30 and TRBJ2-7; 14 nucleotides match TRBD2. The J segment lost 3 bases and the V segment lost 5 bases, leaving 3 bases of the junction unmatched. There are 14 residues in the CDR3. Germline values: CDR1 GTSNPN, CDR2 SVGIG (reference sequence). In nucleotides, the CDR3 is TGTGCCTGGGGGACTAGCGGGGGAGACTACGAGCAGTACTTC. It is translated as CAWGTSGGDYEQYF.

The chain carries TRBV11-2 and TRBJ2-5; tentative D call: TRBD1 (5 bases). Trimming shortened V by 1 base and J by 1 base, and 10 bases separated the two germline ends. CDR3 length equals 15 residues. Germline V gene data show CDR1 as SGHAT and CDR2 as FQNNGV. The CDR3 sequence: CASSLAYRPQETQYF. The CDR3 nucleotides read TGTGCCAGCAGCTTAGCTTACAGGCCCCAAGAGACCCAGTACTTC.

CDR3 region: CASSSWTSGHQETQYF. CDR3 bases: TGTGCCAGCAGCTCCTGGACTAGCGGGCACCAAGAGACCCAGTACTTC. The gene calls are TRBV7-8 and TRBJ2-5; TRBD2 matches at 11 bases. The V gene end was trimmed by 4 bases and the J gene end by 0 bases; junction bases not matched to a gene: 4. The CDR3 length is 16 residues. Germline V gene sequence: CDR1 SGHVS, CDR2 FQNEAQ.

This chain links TRBV10-1 with TRBJ1-1, with D possibly TRBD1 on 6 matching bases. This CDR3 contains 15 residues. The V end lost 6 bases, the J end lost 1 base, and 15 bases lay between the germline ends. CDR1 is WNHNN and CDR2 is SYGVQD in the germline V gene (reference sequence). The CDR3 sequence is CASRKDSGENTEAFF. In DNA form, the CDR3 reads TGCGCCAGCAGGAAAGACTCAGGGGAGAACACTGAAGCTTTCTTT.

V gene TRBV15 combines with J gene TRBJ1-5, with TRBD1 matching over 8 bases. CDR3 size: 17 residues. Germline CDR1 LNHNV, CDR2 YYDKDF (reference sequence). V lost 3 bases and J lost 1; bases outside the gene matches: 8. The CDR3 DNA reads as TGTGCCACCAGCAGCGAACCGGGGGACAGGAGCAATCAGCCCCAGCATTTT. It translates to CATSSEPGDRSNQPQHF.

The J gene is TRBJ2-5, the V gene TRBV10-3, with 11 bases that match TRBD1. Germline V gene lookup returns CDR1 ENHRY and CDR2 SYGVKD. The J segment lost 5 bases and the V segment lost 4 bases, leaving 6 bases of the junction unmatched. This CDR3 is built from 15 residues. In DNA, the CDR3 is TGTGCCATCAGTGGGGACAGGGGGACGGCGGAGACCCAGTACTTC. Its translation is CAISGDRGTAETQYF.

In this sample, this clone turned up once. This chain uses TRBV29-1 with TRBJ2-7; TRBD1 agrees at 7 bases. Losses at the gene ends were 6 bases for V and 1 base for J; bases not matched to a gene: 6. Germline V gene sequence: CDR1 SQVTM, CDR2 ANQGSEA. The CDR3 loop spans 13 amino acids. The CDR3 DNA reads as TGCAGCGTAATTAACAGGGGATCCTACGAGCAGTACTTC. This encodes CSVINRGSYEQYF.

In DNA, the CDR3 is TGTGCCAGCAGCCCTACTCCGGGAGCGGAGACCCAGTACTTC. It specifies CASSPTPGAETQYF. The chain has TRBV9 and TRBJ2-5; tentative D call: TRBD2 (6 bases). The V and J ends lost 4 bases and 5 bases respectively, with 15 bases between them. The CDR3 is 14 amino acids. Per germline, CDR1 SGDLS and CDR2 YYNGEE.

The chain uses TRBV7-9 and TRBJ1-1, with D possibly matching TRBD1 (5 bases). The CDR3 length is 16 residues. In germline, CDR1 is SEHNR, CDR2 FQNEAQ (reference sequence). Trimming stripped 5 bases from V and 4 bases from J, with 20 bases between. CDR3 loop: CASSLYGAGLATEAFF. The DNA for the CDR3 is TGTGCCAGCAGCCTCTATGGAGCAGGGTTGGCCACTGAAGCTTTCTTT.

The chain recombines TRBV5-1 with TRBJ2-1; 13 bases match TRBD2. Germline values: CDR1 SGHRS, CDR2 YFSETQ. V was pared by 4 bases and J by 0 bases, with 16 bases of the junction left unmatched. CDR3 length: 21 residues. CDR3 in amino acids: CASSLYLDGLAGVHSYNEQFF. The CDR3 coding sequence is TGCGCCAGCAGCCTGTACTTAGATGGACTAGCGGGAGTTCACTCCTACAATGAGCAGTTCTTC.

This chain joins TRBV5-1 and TRBJ2-7, with TRBD2 identical over 9 bases. The ends lost 0 bases at V and 1 base at J; junction bases unmatched: 5. This CDR3 contains 16 residues. Germline loops: CDR1 SGHRS, CDR2 YFSETQ. The CDR3 loop is CASSLAETSGSYEQYF. The CDR3 DNA reads TGCGCCAGCAGCTTGGCGGAGACTAGCGGATCCTACGAGCAGTACTTC.

V is TRBV19 and J is TRBJ2-3, with TRBD2 identical over 9 bases. This CDR3 has 15 amino acids. Germline CDR1 LNHDA, CDR2 SQIVND (reference sequence). The ends lost 3 bases at V and 0 bases at J; junction bases unmatched: 1. CDR3 residues: CASSISGGSTDTQYF. The CDR3 bases are TGTGCCAGTAGTATTAGCGGGGGTAGCACAGATACGCAGTATTTT.

This clone has a handful of counts. V and J are TRBV6-6 and TRBJ2-3; no clear D gene. Between the trimmed V and J ends, which lost 0 bases and 0 bases, there was a span of 4 bases. CDR3 length: 14 residues. CDR1 MNHNY and CDR2 SVGAGI come from the germline V gene (reference sequence). The CDR3, as DNA: TGTGCCAGCAGTTACTCTGAGAGCACAGATACGCAGTATTTT. Translated, it gives CASSYSESTDTQYF.

The rearrangement links TRBV29-1 to TRBJ2-2; TRBD1 might be the D (5 bases). CDR1 and CDR2 (germline): SQVTM, ANQGSEA. With 6 bases removed from V and 0 bases from J, the gap between germline ends came to 14 bases. The CDR3 covers 15 residues. CDR3 DNA: TGCAGCGTGAGGACGACAGCGTCGAACACCGGGGAGCTGTTTTTT. Translation gives CSVRTTASNTGELFF.

The CDR3 region has the DNA TGTGCCAGCAGCTTACCGGGACTAGCGGGATACGAGCAGTACTTC. Its protein product is CASSLPGLAGYEQYF. The rearrangement uses TRBV5-6 and TRBJ2-7; 13 bases are a match to TRBD2. J lost 4 bases, V lost 2 bases, and 3 bases had no gene match. Germline loops: CDR1 SGHDT, CDR2 YYEEEE. This CDR3 is 15 amino acids long.

The rearrangement links TRBV18 to TRBJ2-7, with 10 bases fitting TRBD1. The CDR3 covers 15 residues. Trimming at V came to 3 bases and at J to 5 bases, leaving 7 bases not matched to a gene. Germline lookup yields CDR1 KGHSH and CDR2 LQKENI. The CDR3 spells CASSPGGTGAHEQYF. CDR3 nucleotides: TGTGCCAGCTCACCTGGAGGGACAGGGGCTCACGAGCAGTACTTC.

About this clone: The CDR3 ends on some other residue instead of the conserved phenylalanine or tryptophan, so this is likely a read error. The V and J genes are TRBV10-3 and TRBJ2-7; maybe TRBD1 (5 bases). The CDR3 loop spans 12 amino acids. CDR1 and CDR2 (germline): ENHRY, SYGVKD. The V end was cut by 2 bases, the J end by 3 bases, with 5 bases between. The DNA of the CDR3 is TGTGCCATCAGTGAGGACAGCTACGAGCAGTACCTC. Protein product: CAISEDSYEQYL.

In this sample, this clone turned up once. The rearrangement uses TRBV15 and TRBJ1-5, with D maybe TRBD1 (5 bases). The germline V gene encodes CDR1 LNHNV and CDR2 YYDKDF (reference sequence). This CDR3 is 18 amino acids long. Trimming removed 0 bases at V and 1 base at J, with 16 bases between. The CDR3 DNA reads TGTGCCACCAGCAGAGATTATTGGAAGGGGCAGAGCAATCAGCCCCAGCATTTT. Encoded protein: CATSRDYWKGQSNQPQHF.

The chain links TRBV18 to TRBJ2-1, with TRBD1 matching 7 bases. After removal of 3 bases from V and 9 bases from J, the junction contained 5 bases not matched to a gene. The CDR3 covers 13 residues. CDR1 and CDR2 from the germline V gene are KGHSH and LQKENI. The CDR3 protein is CASSPDNRGEQFF. The CDR3 DNA sequence: TGTGCCAGCTCACCTGACAACAGGGGTGAGCAGTTCTTC.